These 26 T cell receptor beta chains came from one sample sequenced in a study of blood T cell repertoires in COVID-19 (dated by TCRdb to 2020 to 2021). Libraries were built with the immunoSEQ multiplex PCR assay. The immuneACCESS repertoire file appears here via TCRdb, limited to in-frame rearrangements. These files lack a portion of the clones; in checked studies, under half of the deficit traces to unresolved V genes, and the cause of the others is not known. In all, the sample holds around 150,000 clones, and around 93% of those were seen once. About 5.3% of the sample is held by the ten biggest clonotypes. Sequencing was done on a sample of peripheral blood. Source of these receptors: a man aged 30-40 years with COVID-19, enrolled during active disease.

In its sample, this clone was seen once. V usage is TRBV27 and J usage is TRBJ2-1; D unresolved. The CDR3 length is 15 residues. Trimming took 8 bases from V and 6 from J, leaving 20 bases between them. Germline CDR1 and CDR2: MNHEY and SMNVEV (reference sequence). CDR3: CASHSTALGSNEQFF. The CDR3 DNA is TGTGCCAGCCATTCGACGGCGCTAGGTAGCAATGAGCAGTTCTTC.

As DNA, the CDR3 is TGTGCCAGCAGTCCTAGCGCCCCGCATGACAATGAGCAGTTCTTC. It is translated as CASSPSAPHDNEQFF. The chain carries TRBV27 and TRBJ2-1, with TRBD2 as a possible D gene (6 bases). Trimming took off 5 bases at V and 5 bases at J, with 16 bases between the two ends. Germline V lookup: CDR1 MNHEY, CDR2 SMNVEV (reference sequence). This CDR3 has 15 residues.

The chain links TRBV5-1 to TRBJ1-3, with no clear D. Trimming pared 3 bases from V and 2 bases from J, leaving 9 bases between. The CDR3 contains 14 residues. Looked up from germline, CDR1 is SGHRS and CDR2 is YFSETQ. CDR3 in amino acids: CASSSRYPGNTIYF. DNA for the CDR3: TGCGCCAGCAGCTCCCGGTATCCTGGAAACACCATATATTTT.

The J gene is TRBJ2-2, the V gene TRBV19; 9 nucleotides line up with TRBD1. CDR1 is LNHDA and CDR2 is SQIVND in the germline V gene (reference sequence). The trim removed 5 bases at V and 8 bases at J, leaving 15 bases unmatched. The CDR3 has 17 residues. This CDR3 reads CASSPGQGWGKEGELFF. Here the CDR3 DNA reads TGTGCCAGTAGTCCCGGACAGGGGTGGGGGAAGGAGGGGGAGCTGTTTTTT. Filled out from reference TRBV19 and TRBJ2-2, the complete variable domain reads DGGITQSPKYLFRKEGQNVTLSCEQNLNHDAMYWYRQDPGQGLRLIYYSQIVNDFQKGDIAEGYSVSREKKESFPLTVTSAQKNPTAFYLCASSPGQGWGKEGELFFGEGSRLTVL.

This chain links TRBV5-6 with TRBJ1-2; no clear D. Germline loops: CDR1 SGHDT, CDR2 YYEEEE. This CDR3 is 14 amino acids long. Deletions cut 2 bases from V and 3 bases from J, with 11 bases between. The CDR3 is CASSFDRADYGYTF. CDR3 nucleotide sequence: TGTGCCAGCAGCTTCGATAGAGCCGACTATGGCTACACCTTC.

The chain has TRBV5-1 and TRBJ1-6; 8 nucleotides agree with TRBD1. CDR1 and CDR2 from the germline V gene are SGHRS and YFSETQ. The CDR3 sequence is 16 residues long. Unmatched junction bases numbered 9, after V lost 4 bases and J lost 6 bases. The CDR3 protein is CASSAQGAPGNSPLHF. CDR3 DNA sequence: TGCGCCAGCAGCGCGCAGGGGGCCCCTGGTAATTCACCCCTCCACTTT.

The chain joins TRBV28 to TRBJ2-7, with D tentatively TRBD2 (6 bases). With 7 bases removed from V and 6 bases from J, the gap between germline ends came to 13 bases. Germline V gene sequence: CDR1 MDHEN, CDR2 SYDVKM. This CDR3 has 12 residues. This chain's CDR3 is CASTPPRGEQYF. The CDR3 DNA reads TGTGCCAGCACCCCCCCGCGGGGCGAGCAGTACTTC.

The J gene is TRBJ1-1, the V gene TRBV7-2, with D possibly TRBD1 on 6 matching bases. The germline CDR1 and CDR2 sequences are SGHTA and FQGNSA. The CDR3 runs 13 residues. The V end lost 4 bases, the J end lost 1 base, and 7 bases lay between the germline ends. As DNA, the CDR3 is TGTGCCAGCAGCTGGGGGCCGAACACTGAAGCTTTCTTT. Amino acid sequence: CASSWGPNTEAFF.

The gene calls are TRBV28 and TRBJ2-1; D might be TRBD1 (6 bases). The CDR3 runs to 16 residues. Germline-derived CDR1 and CDR2 are MDHEN and SYDVKM. V was clipped by 2 bases and J by 3 bases, with 14 bases between them. In nucleotides, the CDR3 is TGTGCCAGCAGTTTACAGGGGCCAGGTTACTACAATGAGCAGTTCTTC. It specifies CASSLQGPGYYNEQFF.

This clone was found once. The rearrangement links TRBV12-3 or TRBV12-4 to TRBJ2-7; D remains unclear. This CDR3 is built from 12 residues. Trimming stripped 7 bases from V and 6 bases from J, with 13 bases between. The CDR3 DNA reads as TGTGCCAGCACTAAAATTCCTCTCGAGCAGTACTTC. This codes for CASTKIPLEQYF.

V and J are TRBV6-6 and TRBJ2-6, with 9 bases fitting TRBD2. The CDR3 has 21 residues. Losses at the gene ends were 5 bases for V and 0 bases for J; bases not matched to a gene: 17. Looked up from germline, CDR1 is MNHNY and CDR2 is SVGAGI (reference sequence). CDR3 nucleotide sequence: TGTGCCAGCAGTCCCCTTCGGAGTAGCGGGAGACGCCTCTCTGGGGCCAACGTCCTGACTTTC. This translates into CASSPLRSSGRRLSGANVLTF.

The chain carries TRBV19 and TRBJ2-7; 8 bases are a match to TRBD1. This CDR3 has 13 residues. CDR1 and CDR2 from the germline V gene are LNHDA and SQIVND (reference sequence). The junction had 4 bases not matched to a gene; V was cut back by 6 bases and J by 3 bases. The CDR3 loop is CASSRDRGYEQYF. CDR3 in DNA: TGTGCCAGTAGCCGCGACAGGGGCTACGAGCAGTACTTC.

The chain recombines TRBV15 with TRBJ1-5; 7 nucleotides agree with TRBD1. Germline trimming cut 0 bases from V and 6 bases from J; bases unmatched to any gene: 5. Germline CDR1 reads LNHNV; CDR2 reads YYDKDF (reference sequence). The length of the CDR3 is 15 residues. CDR3 DNA sequence: TGTGCCACCAGCAGAGACCCTACAGGGGCTCAGCCCCAGCATTTT. As protein: CATSRDPTGAQPQHF.

The rearrangement joins TRBV7-2 to TRBJ2-2; D may be TRBD2 (6 bases). This CDR3 has 15 residues. V gave up 5 bases and J gave up 7 bases, with 17 bases separating them. Germline V gives CDR1 SGHTA, CDR2 FQGNSA. The CDR3 DNA sequence: TGTGCCAGCAGCCGGGACTCCCAGAGTGGCGGGGAGCTGTTTTTT. Translated, it gives CASSRDSQSGGELFF.

The V call is TRBV12-3 or TRBV12-4, the J call TRBJ1-2, with 8 positions matching TRBD1. V lost 9 bases and J lost 7; bases outside the gene matches: 7. The CDR3 runs to 12 residues. As DNA, the CDR3 is TGTGCCAGTAACAGGGGGATGGTTGGCTACACCTTC. Translation: CASNRGMVGYTF.

The V gene is TRBV4-3, the J gene TRBJ1-5; TRBD1 is a possible D gene (5 bases). Per the germline V gene, CDR1 is LGHNA and CDR2 is YSLEER. With 0 bases removed from V and 5 bases from J, the gap between germline ends came to 14 bases. The CDR3 is 16 amino acids. CDR3 loop: CASSQEAPGIDQPQHF. CDR3 DNA: TGCGCCAGCAGCCAAGAAGCTCCAGGGATAGATCAGCCCCAGCATTTT.

The CDR3 bases are TGTGCCAGCAGCTATAACCTAGGGACAGGGAACACCGGGGAGCTGTTTTTT. This codes for CASSYNLGTGNTGELFF. This chain uses TRBV7-2 with TRBJ2-2; 8 bases line up with TRBD1. The trim removed 4 bases at V and 1 base at J, leaving 8 bases unmatched. CDR1 and CDR2 (germline): SGHTA, FQGNSA. This CDR3 contains 17 residues.

This chain connects TRBV12-5 to TRBJ1-1; no clear D. The CDR3 loop spans 13 amino acids. Trimming shortened V by 0 bases and J by 6 bases, and 8 bases separated the two germline ends. Germline lookup yields CDR1 LGHNT and CDR2 FRNRAP. The CDR3: CASGLVGVAEAFF. CDR3 bases: TGTGCTAGTGGTTTGGTCGGGGTGGCTGAAGCTTTCTTT.

This clone came up once. This chain joins TRBV11-2 and TRBJ2-1; D may be TRBD2 (7 bases). Germline V gives CDR1 SGHAT, CDR2 FQNNGV. The CDR3 is 18 amino acids. The V end was cut by 3 bases, the J end by 0 bases, with 18 bases between. CDR3 DNA: TGTGCCAGCAGCTTCTCCCTAGGTGGGGGGGCCTCCTACAATGAGCAGTTCTTC. Encoded protein: CASSFSLGGGASYNEQFF.

The chain links TRBV27 to TRBJ1-2, with 7 bases matching TRBD1. V trimming: 5 bases; J trimming: 8 bases; junction bases outside the gene matches: 14. The length of the CDR3 is 15 residues. CDR1 and CDR2 from the germline V gene are MNHEY and SMNVEV (reference sequence). The CDR3 sequence: CASSPLATGISGYTF. CDR3 DNA sequence: TGTGCCAGCAGTCCGCTCGCGACAGGGATCTCCGGCTACACCTTC.

CDR3: CASSYSGSSGKYEQYF. The CDR3 DNA reads as TGTGCCAGCAGTTACTCGGGGTCTAGCGGGAAGTACGAGCAGTACTTC. The V and J genes are TRBV6-2 or TRBV6-3 and TRBJ2-7; 9 bases are shared with TRBD2. CDR1 and CDR2 (germline): MNHEY, SVGEGT. The CDR3 spans 16 residues. With V trimmed by 0 bases and J by 4 bases, 7 bases remained unmatched.

The CDR3 nucleotides read TGTGCCAGCAGCGCCTCCGGGACTAGCGGGGGGCGGGAGCTGTTTTTT. Amino acid sequence: CASSASGTSGGRELFF. The J gene is TRBJ2-2, the V gene TRBV9; 15 bases fit TRBD2. Unmatched junction bases numbered 6, after V lost 3 bases and J lost 9 bases. The CDR3 contains 16 residues. CDR1 is SGDLS, CDR2 YYNGEE, per germline.

Of note for this clone: The sample carries other DNA sequences with the same CDR3. The V gene is TRBV5-1, the J gene TRBJ1-5, with D maybe TRBD1 (5 bases). Germline V lookup: CDR1 SGHRS, CDR2 YFSETQ. The length of the CDR3 is 14 residues. Trimming took off 3 bases at V and 4 bases at J, with 11 bases between the two ends. The CDR3 DNA sequence: TGCGCCAGCAGCTGGGGCGGGGATAATCAGCCCCAGCATTTT. It codes for CASSWGGDNQPQHF.

J is TRBJ1-1 and V is TRBV4-3, with D possibly matching TRBD1 (5 bases). Germline loops: CDR1 LGHNA, CDR2 YSLEER. CDR3 length: 14 residues. V was cut by 0 bases and J by 6 bases, with 11 bases left in between. In DNA, the CDR3 is TGCGCCAGCAGCCAAGATAGGACGGGGGCTGAAGCTTTCTTT. It yields the protein CASSQDRTGAEAFF.

The J gene is TRBJ2-7, the V gene TRBV3-1 (or the pseudogene TRBV3-2); 8 bases line up with TRBD1. This CDR3 contains 16 residues. Germline V gene lookup returns CDR1 LGHDT and CDR2 YNNKEL (reference sequence). V was pared by 2 bases and J by 1 base, with 7 bases of the junction left unmatched. In nucleotides, the CDR3 is TGTGCCAGCAGCCAACCTACAGGGGGGCATTCCTACGAGCAGTACTTC. It yields the protein CASSQPTGGHSYEQYF.

The chain carries TRBV5-1 and TRBJ2-3; 10 nucleotides match TRBD1. Looked up from germline, CDR1 is SGHRS and CDR2 is YFSETQ. CDR3 length: 16 residues. The V segment lost 2 bases and the J segment 5 bases; nucleotides outside the gene matches: 8. The CDR3 coding sequence is TGCGCCAGCAGCTTACCAGGGACAGGGGATAGAGATACGCAGTATTTT. Amino acids: CASSLPGTGDRDTQYF.